Below, 28 T cell receptor beta chains from the same sample are listed, as sequenced in a study of OX40 agonist ivuxolimab in advanced cancers. Profiling relied on immunoSEQ multiplex PCR, and the TCRdb table lists in-frame clones only, not all of them. Altogether approximately 77,000 clones are present, under 90% being singletons, with the ten largest covering over 6%. The sample here was CD4+ or CD8+ T cells sorted from blood, taken in a trial of the OX40 agonist ivuxolimab. These receptors all come from an adult with an advanced solid tumor such as melanoma, head and neck, liver or kidney cancer.

The rearrangement links TRBV7-2 to TRBJ1-6; D uncertain. Germline V CDR1 and CDR2: SGHTA, FQGNSA. CDR3 length equals 16 residues. Between the trimmed V and J ends, which lost 5 bases and 2 bases, there was a span of 13 bases. The CDR3 DNA reads TGTGCCAGCAGCCCCAGTCCGGGCGCCTATAATTCACCCCTCCACTTT. It yields the protein CASSPSPGAYNSPLHF. The entire variable domain, with the rest obtained from reference TRBV7-2 and TRBJ1-6, is as follows: GAGVSQSPSNKVTEKGKDVELRCDPISGHTALYWYRQSLGQGLEFLIYFQGNSAPDKSGLPSDRFSAERTGGSVSTLTIQRTQQEDSAVYLCASSPSPGAYNSPLHFGNGTRLTVT.

This chain joins TRBV5-1 and TRBJ2-6; weak D call: TRBD1 (5 bases). This CDR3 is 17 amino acids long. Looked up from germline, CDR1 is SGHRS and CDR2 is YFSETQ. V lost 4 bases and J 2 bases, leaving 16 bases between the germline ends. Written as DNA, the CDR3 is TGCGCCAGCAGCCAAACGCTACAGGCCCCTGGGGCCAACGTCCTGACTTTC. Residues: CASSQTLQAPGANVLTF.

This sequence joins TRBV2 and TRBJ1-2; 9 positions match TRBD1. The CDR3 loop spans 14 amino acids. Germline-derived CDR1 and CDR2 are SNHLY and FYNNEI. After removal of 7 bases from V and 5 bases from J, the junction contained 8 bases not matched to a gene. Here the CDR3 reads CASKSSGQGYGYTF. The CDR3 nucleotides read TGTGCCAGCAAATCTTCGGGACAGGGATATGGCTACACCTTC.

The chain combines TRBV11-2 with TRBJ2-2; perhaps TRBD2 as D (6 bases). Germline-derived CDR1 and CDR2 are SGHAT and FQNNGV. Trimming removed 2 bases from V and 6 bases from J, with 13 bases in between. The CDR3 is made up of 15 amino acids. The CDR3 sequence is CASSLTGALSGELFF. The CDR3 bases are TGTGCCAGCAGCTTAACGGGAGCTCTTTCCGGGGAGCTGTTTTTT.

The chain has TRBV5-4 and TRBJ2-5, with 7 nucleotides matching TRBD1. With 0 bases clipped from V and 5 bases from J, the junction kept 13 bases outside the gene matches. From germline, CDR1 is SGHNT and CDR2 YYREEE (reference sequence). CDR3 length: 17 amino acids. CDR3 in DNA: TGTGCCAGCAGCTTGGCCCGGGGCAGGGGGTCTGCTGAGACCCAGTACTTC. Its protein is CASSLARGRGSAETQYF.

This chain uses TRBV5-1 with TRBJ2-3; 11 positions match TRBD2. This CDR3 spans 15 amino acids. V was pared by 1 base and J by 3 bases, with 1 base of the junction left unmatched. Looked up from germline, CDR1 is SGHRS and CDR2 is YFSETQ. The CDR3 nucleotides are TGCGCCAGCAGCTTGCTAGCGGGAGGAACAGATACGCAGTATTTT. Amino acid sequence: CASSLLAGGTDTQYF.

This clone is a singleton in its sample. The chain is built from TRBV5-1 and TRBJ2-7; D possibly corresponds to TRBD1 (5 bases). V was clipped by 4 bases and J by 7 bases, with 21 bases between them. Germline CDR1 is SGHRS and CDR2 is YFSETQ. The CDR3 contains 15 residues. CDR3 coding DNA: TGCGCCAGCAGCATCTCGGCGACAGTTCCTACAGAGCAGTACTTC. Translation gives CASSISATVPTEQYF.

The gene calls are TRBV11-3 and TRBJ2-7, with D perhaps TRBD1 (5 bases). V lost 2 bases and J 3 bases, leaving 14 bases between the germline ends. CDR1 and CDR2 (germline): SGHNT, YENEEA. This CDR3 is built from 15 residues. This CDR3 reads CASSLHTGSNYEQYF. The CDR3 region has the DNA TGTGCCAGCAGCTTACACACAGGCTCGAACTACGAGCAGTACTTC. Combining the CDR3 with reference TRBV11-3 and TRBJ2-7 gives the whole variable domain EAGVVQSPRYKIIEKKQPVAFWCNPISGHNTLYWYLQNLGQGPELLIRYENEEAVDDSQLPKDRFSAERLKGVDSTLKIQPAELGDSAVYLCASSLHTGSNYEQYFGPGTRLTVT.

This rearrangement joins TRBV10-3 to TRBJ1-3; D gene unclear. Germline V CDR1 and CDR2: ENHRY, SYGVKD. The germline V and J ends were trimmed by 10 bases and 0 bases, with 7 bases remaining between them. The CDR3 totals 12 residues. In DNA form, the CDR3 reads TGTGCCACCGAAAACTCTGGAAACACCATATATTTT. Translated, it gives CATENSGNTIYF.

The chain is built from TRBV18 and TRBJ2-7; D possibly corresponds to TRBD1 (6 bases). Trimming pared 6 bases from V and 6 bases from J, leaving 15 bases between. The CDR3 is 13 residues long. Germline V lookup: CDR1 KGHSH, CDR2 LQKENI. The CDR3 loop is CASSPGDWIEQYF. The DNA of the CDR3 is TGTGCCAGCTCGCCAGGGGATTGGATCGAGCAGTACTTC.

The V gene is TRBV25-1, the J gene TRBJ1-1, with D maybe TRBD1 (6 bases). Germline V CDR1 and CDR2: MGHDK, SYGVNS. This CDR3 contains 15 residues. Trimming pared 4 bases from V and 8 bases from J, leaving 20 bases between. CDR3 DNA sequence: TGTGCCAGCAGTGCCTATACAGGGTCTACCTTAGAAGCTTTCTTT. Protein: CASSAYTGSTLEAFF.

V usage is TRBV27 and J usage is TRBJ1-1; no clear D. Germline values: CDR1 MNHEY, CDR2 SMNVEV (reference sequence). The germline V and J ends were trimmed by 11 bases and 10 bases, with 11 bases remaining between them. The CDR3 extends over 9 amino acids. In DNA form, the CDR3 reads TGTGCCCCCCGACGGGGAGCTTTCTTT. This sequence encodes CAPRRGAFF.

The chain has TRBV11-2 and TRBJ2-1; no firm D call. The CDR3 sequence is 13 residues long. Germline assignment: CDR1 SGHAT and CDR2 FQNNGV. Trimming removed 5 bases at V and 7 bases at J, with 12 bases between. The CDR3 loop is CASSPDRWNEQFF. The CDR3 DNA is TGTGCCAGCAGCCCCGACCGGTGGAATGAGCAGTTCTTC.

The chain uses TRBV14 and TRBJ2-3; possibly TRBD1 or TRBD2 for D (5 bases each). Trimming stripped 5 bases from V and 6 bases from J, with 12 bases between. CDR3 length equals 13 residues. CDR1 is SGHDN and CDR2 is FVKESK in the germline V gene. The CDR3 reads CASSRDLPDTQYF. In DNA, the CDR3 is TGTGCCAGCAGCAGGGACCTACCCGATACGCAGTATTTT. The full variable domain, rest sourced from reference TRBV14 and TRBJ2-3, is EAGVTQFPSHSVIEKGQTVTLRCDPISGHDNLYWYRRVMGKEIKFLLHFVKESKQDESGMPNNRFLAERTGGTYSTLKVQPAELEDSGVYFCASSRDLPDTQYFGPGTRLTVL.

In regard to this clone: Additional DNA sequences in this sample encode the identical CDR3. The CDR3 nucleotides read TGTGCCAGCAGTCCCGGTGGGCGAGGGGGCAATCAGCCCCAGCATTTT. Residues: CASSPGGRGGNQPQHF. V usage is TRBV28 and J usage is TRBJ1-5; D possibly corresponds to TRBD1 (5 bases). V lost 5 bases and J lost 2, with 16 bases in between. The CDR3 spans 16 residues. Looked up from germline, CDR1 is MDHEN and CDR2 is SYDVKM.

This clone was observed a single time. V gene TRBV19 combines with J gene TRBJ2-2; D perhaps matches TRBD1 (6 bases). This CDR3 is 19 amino acids long. V gave up 0 bases and J gave up 6 bases, with 23 bases separating them. Germline V lookup: CDR1 LNHDA, CDR2 SQIVND (reference sequence). The CDR3 loop is CASSIDGTNHRLWAGELFF. The CDR3 DNA sequence: TGTGCCAGTAGTATAGATGGGACAAATCATCGCCTTTGGGCCGGGGAGCTGTTTTTT.

The CDR3 bases are TGTGCCAGCAGTGGGGGACAGGGGAAGGTTTCACCCCTCCACTTT. Encoded protein: CASSGGQGKVSPLHF. The rearrangement links TRBV2 to TRBJ1-6; 10 bases agree with TRBD1. CDR1 is SNHLY, CDR2 FYNNEI, per germline. This CDR3 has 15 amino acids. The ends lost 4 bases at V and 9 bases at J; junction bases unmatched: 6.

This chain connects TRBV7-2 to TRBJ2-7; the match to TRBD2 covers 9 bases. The length of the CDR3 is 16 residues. Trimming at V came to 5 bases and at J to 3 bases, leaving 11 bases not matched to a gene. Germline CDR1 is SGHTA and CDR2 is FQGNSA. This CDR3 reads CASSPRGLSGSYEQYF. CDR3 in DNA: TGTGCCAGCAGCCCACGAGGTCTTAGCGGGAGCTACGAGCAGTACTTC.

The chain couples TRBV7-8 to TRBJ2-1; the match to TRBD2 covers 9 bases. J lost 4 bases, V lost 6 bases, and 10 bases had no gene match. Germline V gene lookup returns CDR1 SGHVS and CDR2 FQNEAQ. The CDR3 covers 16 residues. This chain's CDR3 is CASSPRAGGVYNEQFF. CDR3 bases: TGTGCCAGCAGTCCTCGGGCGGGGGGGGTGTACAATGAGCAGTTCTTC.

The rearrangement joins TRBV27 to TRBJ2-7; 10 bases fit TRBD2. V gave up 4 bases and J gave up 4 bases; unmatched junction bases: 7. Germline V gene lookup returns CDR1 MNHEY and CDR2 SMNVEV (reference sequence). This CDR3 has 15 residues. CDR3: CASSSPAGGRYEQYF. The CDR3 DNA follows: TGTGCCAGCAGTTCACCAGCGGGGGGGCGATACGAGCAGTACTTC.

The sample holds a few counts of this clone. The chain employs TRBV2 and TRBJ2-7, with D tentatively TRBD1 (6 bases). Germline V gene sequence: CDR1 SNHLY, CDR2 FYNNEI. Deletions cut 6 bases from V and 2 bases from J, with 17 bases between. CDR3 size: 15 residues. The CDR3 region has the DNA TGTGCCAGCAGGGAGAACAGGGAGCCCACCTACGAGCAGTACTTC. Translated: CASRENREPTYEQYF.

The rearrangement joins TRBV2 to TRBJ1-1; D is ambiguous. Trimming stripped 6 bases from V and 0 bases from J, with 11 bases between. From germline, CDR1 is SNHLY and CDR2 FYNNEI. The CDR3 is 14 residues long. The CDR3 coding sequence is TGTGCCAGCAGCCACAGATCGTTGAACACTGAAGCTTTCTTT. Its protein product is CASSHRSLNTEAFF.

The chain combines TRBV2 with TRBJ2-7, with TRBD2 matching over 7 bases. The length of the CDR3 is 15 residues. Looked up from germline, CDR1 is SNHLY and CDR2 is FYNNEI. V trimming: 8 bases; J trimming: 3 bases; junction bases outside the gene matches: 13. The CDR3 DNA reads TGTGCCAGCTCCTTAGGGGAGGGCACCGGCTACGAGCAGTACTTC. Protein: CASSLGEGTGYEQYF.

The chain employs TRBV5-1 and TRBJ2-3, with no clear D. This CDR3 contains 15 residues. With 1 base removed from V and 4 bases from J, the gap between germline ends came to 13 bases. Germline-derived CDR1 and CDR2 are SGHRS and YFSETQ. Here the CDR3 DNA reads TGCGCCAGCAGCTTGTATGGGCTCGTTGCAGATACGCAGTATTTT. Translation: CASSLYGLVADTQYF.

The chain combines TRBV7-2 with TRBJ1-1; D ambiguous. CDR3 length: 13 residues. The V gene's germline CDR1 is SGHTA and CDR2 FQGNSA. V lost 5 bases and J 1 base, leaving 8 bases between the germline ends. The CDR3 sequence: CASSKQRNTEAFF. CDR3 bases: TGTGCCAGCAGCAAACAGAGGAACACTGAAGCTTTCTTT.

CDR3 nucleotides: TGCGCCAGCAGCTTGGATGGGGGGAGCACTGAAGCTTTCTTT. This encodes CASSLDGGSTEAFF. The genes are TRBV5-1 and TRBJ1-1; D possibly corresponds to TRBD1 (5 bases). Germline V CDR1 and CDR2: SGHRS, YFSETQ. CDR3 length: 14 residues. V lost 0 bases and J lost 4, with 10 bases in between.

This chain links TRBV4-1 with TRBJ1-4, with a tentative D call TRBD1 (6 bases). Germline CDR1 is MGHRA and CDR2 is YSYEKL. This CDR3 comprises 14 residues. V gave up 4 bases and J gave up 6 bases, with 12 bases separating them. The CDR3 DNA follows: TGCGCCAGCAGCCGCAGGGGAAGTGATGAAAAACTGTTTTTT. This sequence encodes CASSRRGSDEKLFF.

This clone was recorded a few times. The rearrangement uses TRBV5-6 and TRBJ2-1; D is ambiguous. CDR3 length: 15 residues. Germline assignment: CDR1 SGHDT and CDR2 YYEEEE. Trimming took off 4 bases at V and 8 bases at J, with 19 bases between the two ends. CDR3 nucleotide sequence: TGTGCCAGCAGCCTGTTTTTGGGTCCCCGCGATGAGCAGTTCTTC. Protein sequence: CASSLFLGPRDEQFF.